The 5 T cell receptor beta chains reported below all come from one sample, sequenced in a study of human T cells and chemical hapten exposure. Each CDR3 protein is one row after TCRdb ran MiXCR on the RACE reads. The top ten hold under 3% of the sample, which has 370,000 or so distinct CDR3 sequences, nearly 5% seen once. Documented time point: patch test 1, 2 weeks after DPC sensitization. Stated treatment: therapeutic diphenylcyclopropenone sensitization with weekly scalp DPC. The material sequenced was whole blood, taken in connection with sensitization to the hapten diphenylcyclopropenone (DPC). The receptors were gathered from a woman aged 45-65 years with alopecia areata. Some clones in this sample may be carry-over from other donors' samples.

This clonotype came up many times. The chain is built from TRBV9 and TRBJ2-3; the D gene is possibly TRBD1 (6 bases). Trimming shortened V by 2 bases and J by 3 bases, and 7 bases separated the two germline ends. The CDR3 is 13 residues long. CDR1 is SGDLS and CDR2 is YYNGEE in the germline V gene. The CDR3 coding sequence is TGTGCCAGCAGCGTGCAGGGGACAGATACGCAGTATTTT. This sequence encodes CASSVQGTDTQYF.

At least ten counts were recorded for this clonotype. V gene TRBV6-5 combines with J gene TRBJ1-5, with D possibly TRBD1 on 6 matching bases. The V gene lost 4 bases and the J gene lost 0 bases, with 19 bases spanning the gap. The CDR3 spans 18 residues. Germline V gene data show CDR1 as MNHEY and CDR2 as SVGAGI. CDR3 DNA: TGTGCCAGCAGTTTACTGGGTCCGGGGGCGGGTAGCAATCAGCCCCAGCATTTT. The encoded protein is CASSLLGPGAGSNQPQHF.

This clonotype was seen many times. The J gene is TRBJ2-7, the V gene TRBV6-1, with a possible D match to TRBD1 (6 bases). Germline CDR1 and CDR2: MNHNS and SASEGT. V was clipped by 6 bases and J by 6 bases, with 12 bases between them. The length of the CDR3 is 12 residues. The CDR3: CASSETGPEQYF. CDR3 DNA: TGTGCCAGCAGCGAAACAGGGCCCGAGCAGTACTTC.

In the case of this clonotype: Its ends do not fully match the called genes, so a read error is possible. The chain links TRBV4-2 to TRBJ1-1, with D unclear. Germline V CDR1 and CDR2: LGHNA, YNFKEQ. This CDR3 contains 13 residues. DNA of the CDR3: TGTGCCAGCAGCCTCCAGAGAAACAATGAAGCTTTCTTT. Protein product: CASSLQRNNEAFF.

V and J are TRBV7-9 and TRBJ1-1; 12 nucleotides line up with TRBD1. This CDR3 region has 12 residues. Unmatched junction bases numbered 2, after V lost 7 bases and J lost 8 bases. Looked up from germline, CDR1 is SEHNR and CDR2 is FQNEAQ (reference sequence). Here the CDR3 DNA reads TGTGCCAGCACAGGGACAGGGGGCGAAGCTTTCTTT. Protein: CASTGTGGEAFF.